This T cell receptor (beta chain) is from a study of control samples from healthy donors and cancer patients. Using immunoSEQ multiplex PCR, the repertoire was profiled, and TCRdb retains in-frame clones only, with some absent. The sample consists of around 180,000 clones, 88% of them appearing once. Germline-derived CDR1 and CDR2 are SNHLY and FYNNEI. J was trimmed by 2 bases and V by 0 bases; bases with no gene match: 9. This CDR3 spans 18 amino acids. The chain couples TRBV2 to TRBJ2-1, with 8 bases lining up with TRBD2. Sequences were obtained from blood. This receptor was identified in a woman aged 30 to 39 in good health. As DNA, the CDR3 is TGTGCCAGCAGTGAAGCGCTTGTGCGGGGGGCCCCCTACAATGAGCAGTTCTTC. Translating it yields CASSEALVRGAPYNEQFF.